This T cell receptor beta chain was captured in a study of control samples from healthy donors and cancer patients. TCRdb keeps only in-frame clones here, not all; method: immunoSEQ multiplex PCR. This table has 130,000 or so clones, around nine tenths appearing once. CDR1 and CDR2 (germline): SNHLY, FYNNEI. V lost 7 bases to trimming and J lost 4 bases; unmatched junction nucleotides: 4. The CDR3 length is 13 residues. Sequenced: blood. This receptor was taken from a man aged 25-45 years in good health. The chain combines TRBV2 with TRBJ1-3; 7 nucleotides line up with TRBD1. The CDR3 loop reads CASTTGEGNTIYF. The CDR3, as DNA: TGTGCCAGCACTACAGGGGAGGGAAACACCATATATTTT.